The 9 T cell receptor beta chains below all came from one sample that was sequenced in a study of T-cell memory formation after mild COVID-19. One entry per CDR3 protein results from TCRdb running MiXCR on the 5' RACE reads. The repertoire consists of a few hundred thousand distinct CDR3 sequences, with around 15% occurring once and the leading ten covering over 20%. The sequencing sample was made of PBMCs or a T cell subset sorted from them (not recorded which). These receptors were collected from a man aged 18 to 30 who had mild COVID-19 (a few samples of this study predate the infection). Cell type and time point are not known.

This clonotype appeared a few times. This chain joins TRBV12-3 or TRBV12-4 and TRBJ1-2; D gene uncertain. The CDR3 length is 11 residues. V was cut by 6 bases and J by 8 bases, with 10 bases left in between. The CDR3 sequence is CASRSTGGYTF. The DNA for the CDR3 is TGTGCCAGCAGATCCACCGGGGGCTACACCTTC.

In its sample, this clonotype was seen a few times. The chain uses TRBV30 and TRBJ2-6; D is perhaps TRBD2 (5 bases). CDR1 GTSNPN and CDR2 SVGIG come from the germline V gene (reference sequence). Trimming stripped 2 bases from V and 6 bases from J, with 14 bases between. This CDR3 has 15 residues. CDR3 bases: TGTGCCTGGAGTTCGACAAGGAGGCTGGCCAACGTCCTGACTTTC. The encoded protein is CAWSSTRRLANVLTF.

This chain connects TRBV5-1 to TRBJ1-5; unclear D gene. Looked up from germline, CDR1 is SGHRS and CDR2 is YFSETQ. The CDR3 totals 14 residues. V gave up 0 bases and J gave up 4 bases, with 8 bases separating them. Here the CDR3 reads CASSLDTGNQPQHF. The CDR3 DNA follows: TGCGCCAGCAGCTTGGATACGGGGAATCAGCCCCAGCATTTT. The variable domain in full, with the rest retrieved from reference TRBV5-1 and TRBJ1-5, is KAGVTQTPRYLIKTRGQQVTLSCSPISGHRSVSWYQQTPGQGLQFLFEYFSETQRNKGNFPGRFSGRQFSNSRSEMNVSTLELGDSALYLCASSLDTGNQPQHFGDGTRLSIL.

This clonotype showed up just a few times. The V call is TRBV28, the J call TRBJ2-5, with 9 positions matching TRBD2. In germline, CDR1 is MDHEN, CDR2 SYDVKM. The CDR3 consists of 14 residues. V was clipped by 5 bases and J by 5 bases; unmatched bases: 6. The CDR3 loop reads CASSDAGGWETQYF. The CDR3 nucleotides are TGTGCCAGCAGTGACGCGGGAGGGTGGGAGACCCAGTACTTC.

This clonotype was counted only a few times. CDR3 amino acids: CASSYTGVSSYNEQFF. CDR3 DNA: TGTGCCAGCAGTTATACAGGGGTCAGCTCCTACAATGAGCAGTTCTTC. This chain joins TRBV6-5 and TRBJ2-1; 7 positions match TRBD1. The V gene's germline CDR1 is MNHEY and CDR2 SVGAGI. The CDR3 length is 16 residues. V lost 3 bases, J lost 0 bases, and 5 bases stayed unmatched.

This rearrangement joins TRBV5-1 to TRBJ2-3, with no clear D. From germline, CDR1 is SGHRS and CDR2 YFSETQ. V was pared by 0 bases and J by 3 bases, with 8 bases between. The CDR3 consists of 14 residues. The CDR3 DNA reads as TGCGCCAGCAGCTTGGAAGGCAGAACAGATACGCAGTATTTT. It is translated as CASSLEGRTDTQYF.

Points on this clonotype: A much larger clone lies one base from this, so it may be a read error. This chain uses TRBV29-1 with TRBJ2-3; TRBD2 is a possible D gene (5 bases). CDR1 and CDR2 from the germline V gene are SQVTM and ANQGSEA. Trimming removed 7 bases from V and 9 bases from J, with 23 bases in between. The CDR3 is 14 residues long. CDR3 region: CSATLGKEGPTQYF. The CDR3 DNA sequence: TGCAGCGCGACGCTCGGGAAAGAGGGCCCCACGCAGTATTTT.

The rearrangement links TRBV14 to TRBJ2-5; D gene ambiguous. CDR1 and CDR2 (germline): SGHDN, FVKESK. V lost 4 bases and J lost 3, with 15 bases in between. CDR3 length: 15 amino acids. The CDR3 reads CASSLPHGIKETQYF. CDR3 nucleotide sequence: TGTGCCAGCAGCCTCCCCCATGGCATCAAAGAGACCCAGTACTTC.

This clonotype was seen only a few times. The chain couples TRBV7-9 to TRBJ1-3; no clear D. The V end lost 5 bases, the J end lost 1 base, and 12 bases lay between the germline ends. CDR1 and CDR2 from the germline V gene are SEHNR and FQNEAQ (reference sequence). The CDR3 contains 15 residues. DNA for the CDR3: TGTGCCAGCAGCGATCCTGCCTCTTCTGGAAACACCATATATTTT. It specifies CASSDPASSGNTIYF.